The 26 T cell receptor beta chains given below trace back to one sample, sequenced in a study of T cells in Graves' hyperthyroidism and ophthalmopathy. Template material for amplifying TCR beta CDR3 regions consisted of RNA transcripts. The study used the HTBI primer set for a first-round RT-PCR of the TCR CDR3. TCRdb called the multiplex PCR reads again in MiXCR, with one record for every CDR3 protein. Among 500,000 to 650,000 distinct CDR3 sequences listed, more than 14% were seen once. Sequencing used blood. The receptor source for this set is a woman between 45 and 65 years old with Graves' ophthalmopathy.

This clonotype was seen more than once but under ten times. This chain joins TRBV6-2 or TRBV6-3 and TRBJ1-2, with D possibly matching TRBD1 (5 bases). The CDR3 extends over 13 amino acids. V lost 4 bases to trimming and J lost 4 bases, with 10 bases between them. CDR1 and CDR2 (germline): MNHEY, SVGEGT. CDR3 bases: TGTGCCAGCAGTTTCGACAGTACCTATGGCTACACCTTC. Amino acid sequence: CASSFDSTYGYTF.

This clonotype was seen a handful of times. The V and J genes are TRBV6-2 or TRBV6-3 and TRBJ1-5; D is possibly TRBD1 (6 bases). The ends were cut back, 4 bases at V and 1 base at J, with 20 bases in the middle. The CDR3 spans 18 residues. The germline CDR1 and CDR2 sequences are MNHEY and SVGEGT. The CDR3: CASSFNKLDRTSNQPQHF. DNA of the CDR3: TGTGCCAGCAGTTTCAATAAGTTAGACAGGACAAGCAATCAGCCCCAGCATTTT.

The CDR3 here is CASSWDREYEQYF. In DNA form, the CDR3 reads TGTGCCAGCAGTTGGGACAGGGAATACGAGCAGTACTTC. This chain links TRBV6-5 with TRBJ2-7; 9 bases agree with TRBD1. The CDR3 has 13 residues. Looked up from germline, CDR1 is MNHEY and CDR2 is SVGAGI. Trimming removed 4 bases from V and 4 bases from J; junction bases left unmatched: 2.

Many counts were recorded for this clonotype. The gene calls are TRBV30 and TRBJ2-1, with a possible D match to TRBD2 (6 bases). The V end was cut by 0 bases, the J end by 7 bases, with 10 bases between. This CDR3 is built from 13 residues. Germline V gives CDR1 GTSNPN, CDR2 SVGIG (reference sequence). Written as DNA, the CDR3 is TGTGCCTGGAGTGTTGTGCGGGATAATGAGCAGTTCTTC. Residues: CAWSVVRDNEQFF.

This clonotype was observed at least ten times. This rearrangement joins TRBV28 to TRBJ2-3; TRBD1 or TRBD2 may be the D gene (5 bases each). The germline CDR1 and CDR2 sequences are MDHEN and SYDVKM. V was pared by 1 base and J by 4 bases, with 24 bases between. This CDR3 contains 19 residues. CDR3 in DNA: TGTGCCAGCAGTTTATTTTCGGGGCAGAGGGGCTTTGGGGCAGATACGCAGTATTTT. This codes for CASSLFSGQRGFGADTQYF.

The chain combines TRBV20-1 with TRBJ1-5; D unresolved. Germline V CDR1 and CDR2: DFQATT, SNEGSKA (reference sequence). CDR3 size: 13 residues. V was clipped by 1 base and J by 1 base, with 5 bases between them. CDR3 coding DNA: TGCAGTGCTAGAGGAGAGAGCAATCAGCCCCAGCATTTT. Its translation: CSARGESNQPQHF.

This clonotype appeared many times. V usage is TRBV12-3 or TRBV12-4 and J usage is TRBJ2-3; D gene ambiguous. The CDR3 contains 15 residues. The ends were cut back, 2 bases at V and 1 base at J, with 10 bases in the middle. CDR3 in DNA: TGTGCCAGCAGTTTATTAGTCTCTGGCACAGATACGCAGTATTTT. Its translation: CASSLLVSGTDTQYF.

V is TRBV24-1 and J is TRBJ2-1; possibly TRBD1 for D (6 bases). CDR3 length equals 16 residues. In germline, CDR1 is KGHDR, CDR2 SFDVKD. Trimming took off 4 bases at V and 0 bases at J, with 12 bases between the two ends. The CDR3 DNA reads as TGTGCCACCAGTGACCCGGGACAAAGCTCCTACAATGAGCAGTTCTTC. Translation gives CATSDPGQSSYNEQFF.

This chain joins TRBV5-1 and TRBJ2-3, with a possible D match to TRBD1 (5 bases). Trimming pared 4 bases from V and 8 bases from J, leaving 20 bases between. The CDR3 loop spans 15 amino acids. Per germline, CDR1 SGHRS and CDR2 YFSETQ. CDR3 nucleotide sequence: TGCGCCAGCAGCCCCTTCGTCGCGATGGGGCGTACGCAGTATTTT. It codes for CASSPFVAMGRTQYF.

There are many counts of this clonotype. The chain combines TRBV5-1 with TRBJ2-1; TRBD1 matches at 7 bases. The CDR3 loop spans 16 amino acids. The V gene's germline CDR1 is SGHRS and CDR2 YFSETQ. With V trimmed by 1 base and J by 5 bases, 9 bases remained unmatched. The CDR3 spells CASSLLATGTDNEQFF. The CDR3 DNA sequence: TGCGCCAGCAGCTTGTTGGCCACGGGGACAGACAATGAGCAGTTCTTC.

This clonotype has ten or more counts. The V gene is TRBV6-2 or TRBV6-3, the J gene TRBJ2-1; 12 bases align to TRBD2. Trimming cost V 2 bases and J 8 bases; bases outside gene matches: 13. This CDR3 is 18 amino acids long. The germline gives CDR1 MNHEY, CDR2 SVGEGT. CDR3 DNA sequence: TGTGCCAGCAGTTACAAGGGACTAGCGGGCTACGTTAGCGATGAGCAGTTCTTC. This codes for CASSYKGLAGYVSDEQFF.

This clonotype was seen many times. The chain links TRBV20-1 to TRBJ1-1; D unclear. The ends were cut back, 1 base at V and 7 bases at J, with 4 bases in the middle. This CDR3 is 10 amino acids long. The germline CDR1 and CDR2 sequences are DFQATT and SNEGSKA (reference sequence). CDR3 bases: TGCAGTGCTAGAGTCCGTGAAGCTTTCTTT. Protein: CSARVREAFF.

The rearrangement uses TRBV19 and TRBJ2-2; D gene unclear. Germline V gives CDR1 LNHDA, CDR2 SQIVND (reference sequence). This CDR3 is 15 amino acids long. V was cut by 1 base and J by 2 bases, with 8 bases left in between. As DNA, the CDR3 is TGTGCCAGTAGTATAGGCAGGATAAACACCGGGGAGCTGTTTTTT. Its translation is CASSIGRINTGELFF.

This clonotype was observed at least ten times. This chain connects TRBV4-3 to TRBJ1-2, with a tentative D call TRBD1 (6 bases). CDR3 length: 13 residues. Germline V gives CDR1 LGHNA, CDR2 YSLEER. Trimming pared 3 bases from V and 5 bases from J, leaving 10 bases between. The chain's CDR3 is CASSQARGYGYTF. CDR3 coding DNA: TGCGCCAGCAGCCAGGCCAGGGGATATGGCTACACCTTC.

The rearrangement joins TRBV12-3 or TRBV12-4 to TRBJ2-5, with D possibly matching TRBD2 (6 bases). CDR3 length equals 15 residues. V was shortened by 5 bases and J by 2 bases, with 15 bases between the two germline ends. CDR3 sequence reads: CASSPSRTTQETQYF. For the CDR3, the DNA is TGTGCCAGCAGTCCGTCAAGGACTACTCAAGAGACCCAGTACTTC.

This clonotype appeared a few times. The V and J genes are TRBV27 and TRBJ2-2; 10 positions agree with TRBD2. Germline loops: CDR1 MNHEY, CDR2 SMNVEV (reference sequence). The ends lost 6 bases at V and 6 bases at J; junction bases unmatched: 10. CDR3 length: 16 residues. CDR3 sequence reads: CASRPGLATLSGELFF. CDR3 DNA sequence: TGTGCCAGCAGACCGGGACTAGCGACATTATCCGGGGAGCTGTTTTTT.

The chain uses TRBV24-1 and TRBJ2-3, with 11 bases identical to TRBD1. Germline values: CDR1 KGHDR, CDR2 SFDVKD. CDR3 length: 15 amino acids. J was trimmed by 5 bases and V by 3 bases; bases with no gene match: 3. In nucleotides, the CDR3 is TGTGCCACCAGTGATCCGGGACAGGGGGAAGATACGCAGTATTTT. The encoded protein is CATSDPGQGEDTQYF.

The chain combines TRBV4-1 with TRBJ2-7, with 10 positions matching TRBD2. V trimming: 5 bases; J trimming: 1 base; junction bases outside the gene matches: 11. CDR1 is MGHRA and CDR2 is YSYEKL in the germline V gene. The CDR3 sequence is 17 residues long. The CDR3 nucleotides are TGCGCCAGCAGCGTTAGGTCCGGGACTAGCGTATCCTACGAGCAGTACTTC. Amino acids: CASSVRSGTSVSYEQYF.

This clonotype was counted between two and nine times. V and J are TRBV7-6 and TRBJ1-1; D perhaps matches TRBD1 (6 bases). There are 15 residues in the CDR3. Germline CDR1 reads SGHVS; CDR2 reads FNYEAQ. V lost 5 bases and J lost 1, with 14 bases in between. The CDR3 sequence: CASSPLWTANTEAFF. In DNA form, the CDR3 reads TGTGCCAGCAGCCCCCTCTGGACAGCGAACACTGAAGCTTTCTTT.

This rearrangement joins TRBV4-3 to TRBJ2-7; 9 bases are a match to TRBD1. Germline V gene data show CDR1 as LGHNA and CDR2 as YSLEER. Trimming cost V 0 bases and J 3 bases; bases outside gene matches: 6. The CDR3 sequence is 16 residues long. The CDR3, as DNA: TGCGCCAGCAGCCAAGATGGGACAGGGAACTTCTACGAGCAGTACTTC. Residues: CASSQDGTGNFYEQYF.

This clonotype was observed at least ten times. The rearrangement joins TRBV7-2 to TRBJ2-1; the D is unclear. V lost 1 base, J lost 4 bases, and 8 bases lay in between. CDR3 length: 14 amino acids. The germline V gene has CDR1 SGHTA and CDR2 FQGNSA. As DNA, the CDR3 is TGTGCCAGCAGCTTAGATAACACGTACAATGAGCAGTTCTTC. It encodes CASSLDNTYNEQFF.

In this sample, this clonotype turned up many times. This chain uses TRBV11-2 with TRBJ2-3, with TRBD2 matching 11 bases. V dropped 5 bases and J dropped 4; count of bases not matched to a gene: 8. CDR1 is SGHAT and CDR2 is FQNNGV in the germline V gene. The CDR3 consists of 16 residues. CDR3: CASSNLAGGPADTQYF. The CDR3 DNA follows: TGTGCCAGCAGCAACTTAGCGGGAGGGCCAGCAGATACGCAGTATTTT.

The rearrangement joins TRBV20-1 to TRBJ2-1; 7 bases fit TRBD2. The CDR3 contains 17 residues. Germline V CDR1 and CDR2: DFQATT, SNEGSKA (reference sequence). V lost 2 bases to trimming and J lost 0 bases; unmatched junction nucleotides: 10. This CDR3 reads CSARLPPSGSSYNEQFF. CDR3 nucleotides: TGCAGTGCTAGATTGCCCCCTAGCGGTAGCTCCTACAATGAGCAGTTCTTC.

The table lists this clonotype with many counts. This rearrangement joins TRBV6-2 or TRBV6-3 to TRBJ2-2; possibly TRBD2 for D (5 bases). V dropped 2 bases and J dropped 0 bases, with 22 bases sitting between them. CDR3 length: 20 residues. The germline V gene has CDR1 MNHEY and CDR2 SVGEGT. The CDR3 bases are TGTGCCAGCAGTTACCCAACCAGCGAGTGGGAGAAACCGAACACCGGGGAGCTGTTTTTT. This translates into CASSYPTSEWEKPNTGELFF.

This clonotype was observed a few times. Possible read error: a much larger clone is one base away. The chain couples TRBV12-3 or TRBV12-4 to TRBJ2-1; no clear D. This CDR3 has 15 residues. The CDR3 protein is CANSLGAFSYNEQFF. CDR3 DNA sequence: TGTGCCAACAGTTTGGGCGCCTTTTCCTACAATGAGCAGTTCTTC.

This clonotype showed up many times. The rearrangement uses TRBV30 and TRBJ2-1; D is possibly TRBD2 (6 bases). V was trimmed by 1 base and J by 0 bases, leaving 13 bases between them. CDR3 length: 16 residues. CDR1 GTSNPN and CDR2 SVGIG come from the germline V gene (reference sequence). CDR3 protein: CAWSARDFSSYNEQFF. The DNA of the CDR3 is TGTGCCTGGAGTGCCAGGGACTTCAGCTCCTACAATGAGCAGTTCTTC.